What follows describes a single TCR beta chain. Its antigen is currently unknown. The data are from a study of Tregs in tolerant kidney transplant recipients. Whole-study context: Related graft donors supplied nonmyeloablative bone marrow transplants, and mixed chimerism was transient. Study results and caveats: Tolerant patients' donor-specific Tregs expanded beyond overall Tregs, suggesting antigen-driven growth.

This CDR3 contains 12 residues. Germline loops: CDR1 SEHNR, CDR2 FQNEAQ (reference sequence). V lost 0 bases and J lost 7, with 3 bases in between. The repertoire was sequenced with immunoSEQ multiplex PCR; TCRdb's copy has only in-frame clones and lacks some. The table lists 60,000 to 75,000 clones, 75% to 90% of them singletons. The sequencing here drew on Tregs from blood, taken before the transplant. The source is a human donor who received a combined kidney and bone marrow transplant. This chain joins TRBV7-9 and TRBJ1-4; D not resolved. CDR3 in DNA: TGTGCCAGCAGCTTAGCTTCTGAAAAACTGTTTTTT. Translation: CASSLASEKLFF.